These T cell receptor beta chains were read from a single sample in a study of blood T cells in healthy people across ages. TCRdb processed the 5' RACE reads anew with MiXCR; each CDR3 protein has one entry. The repertoire has about 1,500,000 distinct CDR3 sequences, about 43% of them found once; the top ten carry roughly 7.9%. Sequenced material: blood. The receptor set was obtained from a woman aged 18-35 years in good health. Both conserved end residues are part of each CDR3. Fields, in order: CDR3 protein, CDR3 DNA, V gene, clone size, D gene, J gene. A D gene is named only where the DNA matches it firmly. The listing skips clone size in some rows; elsewhere it reads once, few, many or a size class.

CSAPNAGTSGDEQYF TGCAGTGCGCCGAACGCCGGGACTAGCGGCGACGAGCAGTACTTC TRBV20-1 many TRBD2 TRBJ2-7
CASSNAEGYEQYF TGTGCCAGCAGTAACGCCGAGGGCTACGAGCAGTACTTC TRBV27 NA NA TRBJ2-7
CSARAPDRGPLYGYTF TGCAGTGCTAGAGCCCCGGACAGGGGGCCTCTCTATGGCTACACCTTC TRBV20-1 few TRBD1 TRBJ1-2
CSATEVYEQYF TGCAGTGCTACCGAGGTCTACGAGCAGTACTTC TRBV20-1 NA NA TRBJ2-7
CASSLGPARKQPQHF TGCGCCAGCAGTCTGGGGCCCGCGAGAAAGCAGCCCCAGCATTTT TRBV4-1 NA NA TRBJ1-5
CSANRDTTGTEAFF TGCAGTGCTAATCGGGACACCACGGGGACTGAAGCTTTCTTT TRBV20-1 NA NA TRBJ1-1
CASSFEGGREQYF TGTGCCAGCAGCTTTGAGGGGGGGAGGGAGCAGTACTTC TRBV7-2 NA NA TRBJ2-7
CASSPRGTGLGEQYF TGTGCCAGCAGCCCAAGGGGGACGGGTCTGGGTGAGCAGTACTTC TRBV7-2 NA NA TRBJ2-7
CSGDGLAGTGDTQYF TGCAGCGGGGATGGACTAGCGGGGACCGGGGATACGCAGTATTTT TRBV29-1 NA TRBD2 TRBJ2-3
CASSLSGQLAFF TGTGCCAGCAGTTTAAGCGGCCAACTGGCTTTCTTT TRBV12-3/TRBV12-4 NA NA TRBJ1-1
CASTDTTGWGYGYTF TGTGCCAGCACCGACACTACAGGGTGGGGCTATGGCTACACCTTC TRBV28 once NA TRBJ1-2
CASSFGEGGLEGLDTQYF TGTGCCAGCAGCTTCGGTGAGGGTGGACTTGAGGGTTTAGATACGCAGTATTTT TRBV11-2 NA NA TRBJ2-3
CASSERLPGLAGEQYF TGTGCCAGCAGTGAGCGCCTCCCGGGCCTAGCGGGAGAGCAGTACTTC TRBV2 NA TRBD2 TRBJ2-7
CSASEASEKLFF TGCAGTGCTAGTGAAGCCTCTGAAAAACTGTTTTTT TRBV20-1 NA NA TRBJ1-4
CASSPGTSGGGDNEQFF TGTGCCAGCAGCCCTGGGACTAGCGGGGGGGGAGACAATGAGCAGTTCTTC TRBV14 NA TRBD2 TRBJ2-1
CSAVRESSDEQYF TGCAGTGCTGTTCGGGAGTCCAGCGATGAGCAGTACTTC TRBV20-1 once NA TRBJ2-7
CASSQWGQGIRDGQFF TGTGCCAGCAGCCAATGGGGACAGGGGATTCGGGATGGGCAGTTCTTC TRBV14 NA TRBD1 TRBJ2-1
CASVPGQSGSGQETQYF TGTGCCAGCGTTCCCGGACAGAGCGGGAGTGGCCAAGAGACCCAGTACTTC TRBV6-6 few TRBD2 TRBJ2-5
CAISTDREAGYTF TGTGCCATCAGCACCGACAGGGAAGCTGGCTACACCTTC TRBV10-3 NA TRBD1 TRBJ1-2
CSARDPGGGENEQYF TGCAGTGCTAGAGATCCGGGCGGGGGGGAGAACGAGCAGTACTTC TRBV20-1 NA TRBD2 TRBJ2-7
CASSLGVLGQKNIQYF TGTGCCAGCAGCTTAGGGGTGTTGGGACAGAAAAACATTCAGTACTTC TRBV11-1 few TRBD1 TRBJ2-4
CASSPVKGSGETQYF TGTGCCAGCTCACCAGTAAAAGGGTCCGGAGAGACCCAGTACTTC TRBV18 few NA TRBJ2-5
CATSDPASGANVLTF TGTGCCACCAGTGATCCGGCCTCTGGGGCCAACGTCCTGACTTTC TRBV24-1 NA NA TRBJ2-6